These 7 T cell receptor beta chains came from one sample sequenced in a study of CD8 T cells in Susac syndrome. Random hexamers were used to reverse transcribe the RNA input (roughly 0.5 to 1 ug). MiXCR, applied by TCRdb to the immunoSEQ multiplex PCR reads, yields one record per CDR3 protein. The table has approximately 190,000 distinct CDR3 sequences, about 95% seen once. Sample: CD8+ T cells from PBMCs. Receptor source: a human donor with Susac syndrome.

The rearrangement uses TRBV2 and TRBJ2-7; D might be TRBD1 or TRBD2, each matching 5 bases. The V end lost 6 bases, the J end lost 2 bases, and 14 bases lay between the germline ends. Germline lookup yields CDR1 SNHLY and CDR2 FYNNEI. There are 14 residues in the CDR3. The CDR3 bases are TGTGCCAGCAGAACTGGGACGGGGACCTACGAGCAGTACTTC. This encodes CASRTGTGTYEQYF.

The V call is TRBV27, the J call TRBJ1-1; D unresolved. From germline, CDR1 is MNHEY and CDR2 SMNVEV (reference sequence). The CDR3 covers 14 residues. V was pared by 0 bases and J by 3 bases, with 8 bases between. The CDR3 loop reads CASSLSAEDTEAFF. The CDR3 nucleotides read TGTGCCAGCAGTTTATCGGCAGAAGACACTGAAGCTTTCTTT.

The chain carries TRBV21-1 and TRBJ2-6; the DNA was not used to check the table's D call, TRBD1. TRBV21-1 is a recognized pseudogene. The CDR3 sequence is 18 residues long. As DNA, the CDR3 is TGTGCCAGCAGTACCAAGACAGGGGCCGCCTCTGGGGCCAACGTCCTGACTTTC. The encoded protein is CASSTKTGAASGANVLTF.

The V and J genes are TRBV11-2 and TRBJ2-1; 11 bases agree with TRBD2. CDR1 and CDR2 from the germline V gene are SGHAT and FQNNGV. There are 12 residues in the CDR3. V was clipped by 2 bases and J by 15 bases; unmatched bases: 3. CDR3 bases: TGTGCCAGCAGCTTATTAGCGGGAGGGACGTTCTTC. It specifies CASSLLAGGTFF.

The chain employs TRBV4-1 and TRBJ2-1, with TRBD1 matching over 10 bases. CDR1 MGHRA and CDR2 YSYEKL come from the germline V gene. The CDR3 totals 16 residues. V dropped 4 bases and J dropped 0; count of bases not matched to a gene: 3. The chain's CDR3 is CASSPTGGSSYNEQFF. The CDR3 DNA reads TGCGCCAGCAGCCCGACAGGGGGCAGCTCCTACAATGAGCAGTTCTTC.

This clonotype was counted a single time. The gene calls are TRBV20-1 and TRBJ1-5; a weak D match, TRBD1 (6 bases). This CDR3 spans 14 amino acids. V was trimmed by 3 bases and J by 0 bases, leaving 9 bases between them. Germline V gene data show CDR1 as DFQATT and CDR2 as SNEGSKA (reference sequence). In DNA, the CDR3 is TGCAGTGCTAGTGGGACAAATAGCAATCAGCCCCAGCATTTT. It translates to CSASGTNSNQPQHF.

V and J are TRBV15 and TRBJ2-1, with D perhaps matching TRBD1 (6 bases). V lost 5 bases to trimming and J lost 5 bases, with 13 bases between them. Looked up from germline, CDR1 is LNHNV and CDR2 is YYDKDF (reference sequence). The CDR3 extends over 14 amino acids. This CDR3 reads CATSGRTANNEQFF. The CDR3, as DNA: TGTGCCACCAGCGGCAGGACAGCTAACAATGAGCAGTTCTTC.